This T cell receptor (beta chain) was identified in a study of shared clonotypes between healthy human individuals. Study-wide results and caveats: A limitation of the genetic and exposure-history diversity represented arose from few donors. With a handful of donors compared, approximately 5.5% of naive CD4 clonotypes were shared.

V was pared by 2 bases and J by 1 base, with 8 bases between. Germline CDR1 SQVTM, CDR2 ANQGSEA. The CDR3 loop spans 13 amino acids. Worth noting for this clone: What it binds is unknown.

The assay was carried out at the deep level. The protocol was immunoSEQ multiplex PCR, while the TCRdb copy is restricted to in-frame clones and leaves out a portion. Here the sample spans millions of clones, approximately 95% being singletons. CD8 cells classed as naive were CD45RO-negative and positively selected for CCR7, excluding terminally differentiated effector memory CD45RA+ cells. The chain is built from TRBV29-1 and TRBJ1-2, with a tentative D call TRBD1 (6 bases). The receptor's source is a man aged 18 to 29 in good health. The sequencing input was naive CD8+ T cells sorted from blood. Here the CDR3 DNA reads TGCAGCGTTGAAAGGGGGGGTAACTATGGCTACACCTTC. This gives the protein CSVERGGNYGYTF.